This is a list of T cell receptor beta chains from one sample in a study of PD-1 blockade in classical Hodgkin lymphoma. TCRdb's copy holds only in-frame clones and misses some; the assay was immunoSEQ multiplex PCR. The sample consists of under 95,000 clones, about 90% of them appearing once. Here the sequenced sample was peripheral blood mononuclear cells (PBMCs), taken before the second cycle of nivolumab. The receptors come from a human donor with classical Hodgkin lymphoma. Each CDR3 is given with its conserved first and last residue. The order of the fields is V gene, J gene, D gene, clone size, CDR3 DNA, CDR3 protein. The D gene is left open where the match is weak. Not every row has a clone size; where given, it reads once, few, many or a size class.

v_call: TRBV2; j_call: TRBJ2-3; d_call: TRBD2; clone_size: -; cdr3_nt: TGTGCCAGCAGAGGGGGCGCGGGACTAGCGGAACTACTCACAGATACGCAGTATTTT; cdr3_aa: CASRGGAGLAELLTDTQYF
v_call: TRBV10-1; j_call: TRBJ1-1; d_call: TRBD1; clone_size: -; cdr3_nt: TGCGCCAGCAGCCCCAGCGGACAGGGGAAGGTCACTGAAGCTTTCTTT; cdr3_aa: CASSPSGQGKVTEAFF
v_call: TRBV6-5; j_call: TRBJ2-7; d_call: -; clone_size: -; cdr3_nt: TGTGCCAGCAGTCCGGACCGGGTTGGGCCCTACGAGCAGTACTTC; cdr3_aa: CASSPDRVGPYEQYF
v_call: TRBV28; j_call: TRBJ2-7; d_call: -; clone_size: -; cdr3_nt: TGTGCCAGCAGTTCAACGACCAACAGGGGAGGCGAGCAGTACTTC; cdr3_aa: CASSSTTNRGGEQYF
v_call: TRBV10-3; j_call: TRBJ2-3; d_call: -; clone_size: -; cdr3_nt: TGTGCCATCAGACTAGCAACGGGAGTGACAGATACGCAGTATTTT; cdr3_aa: CAIRLATGVTDTQYF
v_call: TRBV4-2; j_call: TRBJ2-3; d_call: TRBD2; clone_size: -; cdr3_nt: TGTGCCAGCAGCCAAGTCGTGGCGGGAGTGGTAGATACGCAGTATTTT; cdr3_aa: CASSQVVAGVVDTQYF
v_call: TRBV7-6; j_call: TRBJ2-1; d_call: TRBD2; clone_size: -; cdr3_nt: TGTGCCAGCAGCCGACTAGCGGGACGCCACTCCTACAATGAGCAGTTCTTC; cdr3_aa: CASSRLAGRHSYNEQFF
v_call: TRBV27; j_call: TRBJ2-1; d_call: TRBD1; clone_size: -; cdr3_nt: TGTGCCAGCAGAGTGAGGGACAGGGCTAGAAATGAGCAGTTCTTC; cdr3_aa: CASRVRDRARNEQFF
v_call: TRBV28; j_call: TRBJ1-2; d_call: -; clone_size: -; cdr3_nt: TGTGCCAGCAGTTTCCAGCCCAGGGGAGGCTATGGCTACACCTTC; cdr3_aa: CASSFQPRGGYGYTF
v_call: TRBV5-1; j_call: TRBJ2-4; d_call: -; clone_size: -; cdr3_nt: TGCGCCAGCAGCTTGGGAGCCGAAAACATTCAGTACTTC; cdr3_aa: CASSLGAENIQYF
v_call: TRBV7-9; j_call: TRBJ2-7; d_call: -; clone_size: -; cdr3_nt: TGTGCCAGCAGCTTACAAGGGAACGAGCAGTACTTC; cdr3_aa: CASSLQGNEQYF
v_call: TRBV30; j_call: TRBJ1-4; d_call: TRBD1; clone_size: -; cdr3_nt: TGTGCCTCACAGGACAGGGTGGAAAAACTGTTTTTT; cdr3_aa: CASQDRVEKLFF
v_call: TRBV28; j_call: TRBJ1-5; d_call: TRBD1; clone_size: -; cdr3_nt: TGTGCCAGCAGTTCTCCTTCCATTACAGGGGACAATCAGCCCCAGCATTTT; cdr3_aa: CASSSPSITGDNQPQHF
v_call: TRBV15; j_call: TRBJ1-1; d_call: -; clone_size: -; cdr3_nt: TGTGCCACCAGCAGCCTAAACAGGGAGGCTTTCTTT; cdr3_aa: CATSSLNREAFF
v_call: TRBV6-1; j_call: TRBJ2-3; d_call: -; clone_size: once; cdr3_nt: TGTGCCAGCAGTGAAGTGATAGGCCAGGGAGATACGCAGTATTTT; cdr3_aa: CASSEVIGQGDTQYF
v_call: TRBV18; j_call: TRBJ1-1; d_call: -; clone_size: -; cdr3_nt: TGTGCCAGCTTATCCGGGACGCGCGGTTTAGCTTTCTTT; cdr3_aa: CASLSGTRGLAFF
v_call: TRBV7-9; j_call: TRBJ2-1; d_call: -; clone_size: once; cdr3_nt: TGTGCCAGCAGCCTCCGACCTGACAATGAGCAGTTCTTC; cdr3_aa: CASSLRPDNEQFF
v_call: TRBV28; j_call: TRBJ1-4; d_call: TRBD1; clone_size: -; cdr3_nt: TGTGCCAGCAGGACACTTTTCCGGGACAGGCGAGGAACTAATGAAAAACTGTTTTTT; cdr3_aa: CASRTLFRDRRGTNEKLFF